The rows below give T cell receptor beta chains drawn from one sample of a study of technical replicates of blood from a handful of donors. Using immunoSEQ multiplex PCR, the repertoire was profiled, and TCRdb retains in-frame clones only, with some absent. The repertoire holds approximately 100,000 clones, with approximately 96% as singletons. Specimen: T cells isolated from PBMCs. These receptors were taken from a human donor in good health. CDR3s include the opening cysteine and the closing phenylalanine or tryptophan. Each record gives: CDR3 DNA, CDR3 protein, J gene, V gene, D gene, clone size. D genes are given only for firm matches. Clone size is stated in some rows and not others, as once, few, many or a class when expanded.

TGTGCCTGGAGCGAGGGGGCCGTACCCTACGAGCAGTACTTC | CAWSEGAVPYEQYF | TRBJ2-7 | TRBV30 | TRBD1 | .
TGTGCCAGCAGCACACGGGGACTAGCGGGAGGGCTGAGCACCGGGGAGCTGTTTTTT | CASSTRGLAGGLSTGELFF | TRBJ2-2 | TRBV7-9 | TRBD2 | once
TGCGCCAGCAGCTTGGGGGACAGGGCTGAAAAACTGTTTTTT | CASSLGDRAEKLFF | TRBJ1-4 | TRBV5-1 | TRBD1 | .
TGTGCCAGCAGCTTGGGGTCGGGGACAGTAACCGGGGAGCTGTTTTTT | CASSLGSGTVTGELFF | TRBJ2-2 | TRBV5-6 | TRBD1 | .
TGTGCCAGCGTCATGGGAGATGGCCGAAACACCATATATTTT | CASVMGDGRNTIYF | TRBJ1-3 | TRBV11-3 | . | .
TGTGCCAGCAAGAGGGGGTACGAGCAGTACTTC | CASKRGYEQYF | TRBJ2-7 | TRBV6-1 | . | .
TGCGCCAGCAGCCAAGTGATTACCCAGCGGGGTACGGAAACCGGGGAGCTGTTTTTT | CASSQVITQRGTETGELFF | TRBJ2-2 | TRBV4-1 | TRBD2 | .
TGTGCCAGCGGCCTCGGGGATACGCAGTATTTT | CASGLGDTQYF | TRBJ2-3 | TRBV5-8 | . | .
TGTGCCAGCAGGCAGGGGGAGAATGAAAAACTGTTTTTT | CASRQGENEKLFF | TRBJ1-4 | TRBV6-1 | TRBD1 | once
TGTGCCAGCAGCTTCGGGGGGGGGACAGGGGTCATCACCGGGGAGCTGTTTTTT | CASSFGGGTGVITGELFF | TRBJ2-2 | TRBV5-4 | TRBD1 | .
TGTGCCATCAGGGGAACCTCCGGGACACCTTATGGCTACACCTTC | CAIRGTSGTPYGYTF | TRBJ1-2 | TRBV10-3 | . | .
TGTGCCAGCAGTCGGACAGGGGACGGCTACACCTTC | CASSRTGDGYTF | TRBJ1-2 | TRBV6-5 | TRBD1 | .
TGTGCCAGCAGCCAAGTTATCTCTGGAAACACCATATATTTT | CASSQVISGNTIYF | TRBJ1-3 | TRBV14 | . | .
TGTGCCAGCAGTTCCCGGGACAGGGGTCTCTACGAGCAGTACTTC | CASSSRDRGLYEQYF | TRBJ2-7 | TRBV28 | TRBD1 | .
TGTGCCAGCAGCCACCGACTAGCCGATGTGAATGAGCAGTTCTTC | CASSHRLADVNEQFF | TRBJ2-1 | TRBV7-9 | TRBD2 | .
TGTGCCAGCAGCGTAGGCGGCGGGAGGGCCGGGGAGACCCAGTACTTC | CASSVGGGRAGETQYF | TRBJ2-5 | TRBV9 | TRBD2 | .
TGTGCCAGCAGCCAAGGTCCTACCTTTTTCACAGATACGCAGTATTTT | CASSQGPTFFTDTQYF | TRBJ2-3 | TRBV14 | . | .
TGCGCCAGTCATCAGGTGGGGACAGGGGGCAATGAGCAGTTCTTC | CASHQVGTGGNEQFF | TRBJ2-1 | TRBV4-1 | TRBD1 | .
TGTGCCAGCAACGGGGGAGGCACAGATACGCAGTATTTT | CASNGGGTDTQYF | TRBJ2-3 | TRBV9 | . | .
TGTGCCAGCAGTTCCCCGGGACAGGGGTACTACAATGAGCAGTTCTTC | CASSSPGQGYYNEQFF | TRBJ2-1 | TRBV6-5 | TRBD1 | few
TGTGCCAGTCTGTGGGGGGGGGACACCGGGGAGCTGTTTTTT | CASLWGGDTGELFF | TRBJ2-2 | TRBV11-2 | TRBD2 | .
TGTGCCAGTACCTTAACAGGGGGGCCGAGGACTGAAGCTTTCTTT | CASTLTGGPRTEAFF | TRBJ1-1 | TRBV19 | TRBD1 | .
TGTGCCAGCAGTTCCCCCCGCGCAGGAACCTACGAGCAGTACTTC | CASSSPRAGTYEQYF | TRBJ2-7 | TRBV28 | . | .
TGTGCCAGCAGCTTATTCCTAGCGGCAGATACGCAGTATTTT | CASSLFLAADTQYF | TRBJ2-3 | TRBV11-2 | TRBD2 | .
TGCAGCGTTGAAGATATGTCGGACAGGGGGCAAATGAATGAGCAGTTCTTC | CSVEDMSDRGQMNEQFF | TRBJ2-1 | TRBV29-1 | TRBD1 | .
TGTGCCAGCAGCTACCCCGAGGAGCGGTCCACAGATACGCAGTATTTT | CASSYPEERSTDTQYF | TRBJ2-3 | TRBV7-3 | . | .
TGTGCCAGCAGGGCCGGGACCGGGACACTGGATACGCAGTATTTT | CASRAGTGTLDTQYF | TRBJ2-3 | TRBV5-8 | . | .
TGCGCCAGCAGCCAAGCCAACACTCTCGGGACAGGGGCTCGTCCGGAGACCCAGTACTTC | CASSQANTLGTGARPETQYF | TRBJ2-5 | TRBV4-1 | TRBD1 | .
TGTGCCAGCAGCCAACAGGGGACTGGCAATCAGCCCCAGCATTTT | CASSQQGTGNQPQHF | TRBJ1-5 | TRBV5-6 | TRBD1 | .
TGTGCCAGCAGCTTAACCCAGGGGACAGGGGCCTTCTACGAGCAGTACTTC | CASSLTQGTGAFYEQYF | TRBJ2-7 | TRBV11-2 | TRBD1 | .
TGTGCCAGTAGTATGGGACAGGGGTACTTGACCCAGTACTTC | CASSMGQGYLTQYF | TRBJ2-5 | TRBV19 | TRBD1 | .
TGCGCCAGCAGTCCGGATGGAGACCCCAATACCGGGGAGCTGTTTTTT | CASSPDGDPNTGELFF | TRBJ2-2 | TRBV5-1 | . | .
TGTGCCAGCAGCCCTTCCCCCAATTCACCCCTCCACTTT | CASSPSPNSPLHF | TRBJ1-6 | TRBV2 | . | .
TGTGCCAGCAGCTTAGGGCCGGGTCTGTCTACGCAGTATTTT | CASSLGPGLSTQYF | TRBJ2-3 | TRBV11-2 | . | .
TGTGCCAGCAGCGGACAGGGGGATCAGCCCCAGCATTTT | CASSGQGDQPQHF | TRBJ1-5 | TRBV11-2 | TRBD1 | .
TGCGCCAGCAGCCAAGTTAACAGCTACAATGAGCAGTTCTTC | CASSQVNSYNEQFF | TRBJ2-1 | TRBV4-1 | . | .
TGTGCCATCAGTGGGACAGGGGGCGTAGAAAAGGACGGCTACACCTTC | CAISGTGGVEKDGYTF | TRBJ1-2 | TRBV10-3 | TRBD1 | .
TGTGCCAGCAGCCCGCCGGCAGGGGCAGCCGAGCAGTACTTC | CASSPPAGAAEQYF | TRBJ2-7 | TRBV5-6 | . | .
TGTGCCAGCAGTTTATGGGCAGGACAGTCTAATGAAAAACTGTTTTTT | CASSLWAGQSNEKLFF | TRBJ1-4 | TRBV27 | . | .
TGCAGCGTTTCGACAGGGGTTACAGATACGCAGTATTTT | CSVSTGVTDTQYF | TRBJ2-3 | TRBV29-1 | TRBD1 | .